This TCR beta chain was captured in a study of T cells in Graves' hyperthyroidism and ophthalmopathy. The CDR3 has 18 amino acids. Germline V gene data show CDR1 as MNHNS and CDR2 as SASEGT. This clonotype was seen only a few times. A read error may produce the germline difference seen at one junction end. Template material for amplifying TCR beta CDR3 regions consisted of RNA transcripts. Primed by the HTBI set, a first-round RT-PCR was run on the TCR CDR3. TCRdb processed the multiplex PCR reads anew with MiXCR; each CDR3 protein has one entry. The sample includes around 300,000 distinct CDR3 sequences, about 15% of them seen just once.

Sequencing was done on a sample of blood. The V and J genes are TRBV6-1 and TRBJ2-1; 8 bases agree with TRBD2. This sequence was found in a woman in her twenties or thirties with Graves' hyperthyroidism. CDR3 sequence reads: CASNERGTGTRFLNEQFF. In nucleotides, the CDR3 is TGTGCCAGCAATGAACGGGGAACCGGGACTAGATTCCTCAATGAGCAGTTCTTC.